The sequence of this TCR delta chain was determined in a study of gamma-delta chains in newborns, infants, children. Whole-study context: Microbial exposure reportedly drives polyclonal innate γδ T cell expansion after birth.

This clone was detected a few times. The protein in TCRdb stems from a much larger clone and differs at residue 7 from this DNA's translation, likely a read error; here the protein is translated from the DNA. TCRdb redid the clone calls on the reads with CATT. The table records 7,200 or so delta-chain clones, 2.1% of them present only once. Material for sequencing was blood. This sequence was found in a child who was a newborn, infant or young child, either healthy, febrile or measles-vaccinated (not recorded which).

The CDR3 DNA reads TGTGCCTGTGATCTACTGGTGGATATAGGGCTGACAGCACAACTCTTCTTT. Protein: CACDLLVDIGLTAQLFF. The chain links TRDV2 to TRDJ2, with D possibly matching TRDD3 (5 bases). Germline assignment: CDR1 GEAIGNYY and CDR2 EKD. The CDR3 sequence is 17 residues long. Trimming pared 4 bases from V and 3 bases from J, leaving 20 bases between.